These T cell receptor beta chains were read from a single sample in a study of blood T cell repertoires in COVID-19. Profiling relied on immunoSEQ multiplex PCR, and the TCRdb table lists in-frame clones only, not all of them. This table holds about 70,000 clones, around 86% found once. Sequences were obtained from peripheral blood. These receptors were taken from a human donor in a cohort sampled during active COVID-19. The CDR3 runs from the conserved cysteine through the conserved F or W.

14	TRBV2	TRBJ1-1	CASRLRTVNTEAFF
14	TRBV6-6	TRBJ2-7	CASSSVGIFSEQYF
17	TRBV5-4	TRBJ2-2	CASSLNRNNRVTGELFF
13	TRBV18	TRBJ2-3	CASSPRQGDTQYF
16	TRBV3-1/TRBV3-2	TRBJ2-7	CASSQGRTGLHYEQYF
14	TRBV29-1	TRBJ2-7	CSVALWQGADEQYF
16	TRBV6-1	TRBJ1-2	CASSGGRGTGDYGYTF
18	TRBV10-3	TRBJ2-6	CAISESTRQGGGANVLTF
13	TRBV7-2	TRBJ2-7	CASSLSGPYEQYF
15	TRBV19	TRBJ2-2	CASSRQTGVTGELFF
14	TRBV10-3	TRBJ2-7	CAIKRLAGDYEQYF
14	TRBV5-1	TRBJ2-7	CASSQGGVSYEQYF
14	TRBV19	TRBJ1-1	CASRIPHRDTEAFF
16	TRBV5-1	TRBJ2-5	CASSLGGTGGKETQYF
17	TRBV7-2	TRBJ1-2	CASSLAGTGGRNYGYTF
15	TRBV30	TRBJ1-6	CAWSIRGMGNSPLHF
14	TRBV4-3	TRBJ2-7	CASSNRDRANEQYF
17	TRBV27	TRBJ2-5	CASSLSRSLGGGETQYF